This TCR beta chain came from a study of blood T cell repertoires in COVID-19. Study-wide background: The United States, Italy and Spain supplied acute and convalescent COVID-19 samples. The analysed material was cDNA or gDNA that came from T cells, B-cell-depleted T cells, or PBMCs.

Germline-derived CDR1 and CDR2 are SGHTA and FQGTGA. Unmatched junction bases numbered 20, after V lost 4 bases and J lost 6 bases. The CDR3 spans 19 residues. In the authors' methods: Reference gene primer amplification gave nucleated cell count estimates. Using immunoSEQ multiplex PCR, the repertoire was profiled, and TCRdb retains in-frame clones only, with some absent. V and J calls and clone size are copied from that table; D and trimming were computed from the DNA. The sample contains 350,000 to 450,000 clones, around 87% of which appear only once. The sequence was obtained from a human donor in a cohort sampled during active COVID-19. The gene calls are TRBV7-3 and TRBJ2-2; 7 positions match TRBD2. The specimen was peripheral blood. The CDR3 loop reads CASSSPGGRDSEGSGELFF. The CDR3 coding sequence is TGTGCCAGCAGCTCGCCTGGGGGGAGGGACTCAGAGGGTTCCGGGGAGCTGTTTTTT.